These 5 T cell receptor beta chains were sequenced from one sample in a study of blood T cell repertoires in COVID-19. TCRdb keeps only in-frame clones here, not all; method: immunoSEQ multiplex PCR. The sample lists some 68,000 clones; 80% to 90% were seen once. The source material was peripheral blood. All receptors derive from a man over 45 with active COVID-19.

The rearrangement joins TRBV19 to TRBJ1-5, with D possibly matching TRBD1 (6 bases). The CDR3 contains 17 residues. Germline CDR1 is LNHDA and CDR2 is SQIVND (reference sequence). V dropped 1 base and J dropped 0 bases, with 13 bases sitting between them. The DNA of the CDR3 is TGTGCCAGTAGTATAGTCCAGGGGCTAACTAGCAATCAGCCCCAGCATTTT. Protein: CASSIVQGLTSNQPQHF.

This rearrangement joins TRBV24-1 to TRBJ2-3; 9 bases match TRBD2. CDR3 length equals 16 residues. Germline CDR1 and CDR2: KGHDR and SFDVKD. J lost 5 bases, V lost 9 bases, and 14 bases had no gene match. The CDR3 reads CATAVRFGAGGDTQYF. CDR3 in DNA: TGTGCCACCGCGGTGAGGTTTGGAGCGGGAGGAGATACGCAGTATTTT.

The gene calls are TRBV4-1 and TRBJ2-3; the D gene is possibly TRBD2 (5 bases). There are 18 residues in the CDR3. The V end lost 0 bases, the J end lost 2 bases, and 18 bases lay between the germline ends. Germline CDR1 is MGHRA and CDR2 is YSYEKL. The DNA for the CDR3 is TGCGCCAGCAGCCAAGATAGTTTTGGCCGACGGGACACAGATACGCAGTATTTT. Its protein product is CASSQDSFGRRDTDTQYF.

This clone appeared a few times. The chain carries TRBV19 and TRBJ2-2, with 7 bases identical to TRBD1. V lost 6 bases to trimming and J lost 0 bases; unmatched junction nucleotides: 7. CDR1 and CDR2 from the germline V gene are LNHDA and SQIVND (reference sequence). CDR3 length: 16 residues. CDR3 sequence (DNA): TGTGCCAGTAGAAACCTCGGACAGGCGAACACCGGGGAGCTGTTTTTT. It is translated as CASRNLGQANTGELFF. The full variable domain, its missing parts supplied by reference TRBV19 and TRBJ2-2, is DGGITQSPKYLFRKEGQNVTLSCEQNLNHDAMYWYRQDPGQGLRLIYYSQIVNDFQKGDIAEGYSVSREKKESFPLTVTSAQKNPTAFYLCASRNLGQANTGELFFGEGSRLTVL.

In this sample, this clone turned up once. V and J are TRBV28 and TRBJ1-1; 7 bases align to TRBD1. The ends lost 6 bases at V and 2 bases at J; junction bases unmatched: 9. Germline V gives CDR1 MDHEN, CDR2 SYDVKM. The CDR3 has 15 amino acids. CDR3 nucleotides: TGTGCCAGCAGGAAAAAAGGGGGCGGCAACACTGAAGCTTTCTTT. Amino acids: CASRKKGGGNTEAFF.